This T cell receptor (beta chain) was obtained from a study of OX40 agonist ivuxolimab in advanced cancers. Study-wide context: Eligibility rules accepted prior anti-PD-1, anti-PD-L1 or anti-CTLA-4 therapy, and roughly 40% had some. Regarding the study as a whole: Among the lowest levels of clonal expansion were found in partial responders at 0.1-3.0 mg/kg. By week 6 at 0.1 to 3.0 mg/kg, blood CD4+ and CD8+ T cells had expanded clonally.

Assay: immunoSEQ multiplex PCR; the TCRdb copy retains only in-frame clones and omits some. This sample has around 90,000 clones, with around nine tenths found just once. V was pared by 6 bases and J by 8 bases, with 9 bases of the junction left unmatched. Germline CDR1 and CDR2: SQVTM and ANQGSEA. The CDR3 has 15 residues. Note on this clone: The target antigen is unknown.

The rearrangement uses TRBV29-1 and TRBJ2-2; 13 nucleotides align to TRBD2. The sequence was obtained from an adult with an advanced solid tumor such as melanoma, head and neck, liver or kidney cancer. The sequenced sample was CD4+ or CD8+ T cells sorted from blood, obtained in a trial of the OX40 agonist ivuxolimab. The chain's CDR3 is CSVHLRTSGSGELFF. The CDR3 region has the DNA TGCAGCGTCCACCTTAGGACTAGCGGGAGTGGGGAGCTGTTTTTT.